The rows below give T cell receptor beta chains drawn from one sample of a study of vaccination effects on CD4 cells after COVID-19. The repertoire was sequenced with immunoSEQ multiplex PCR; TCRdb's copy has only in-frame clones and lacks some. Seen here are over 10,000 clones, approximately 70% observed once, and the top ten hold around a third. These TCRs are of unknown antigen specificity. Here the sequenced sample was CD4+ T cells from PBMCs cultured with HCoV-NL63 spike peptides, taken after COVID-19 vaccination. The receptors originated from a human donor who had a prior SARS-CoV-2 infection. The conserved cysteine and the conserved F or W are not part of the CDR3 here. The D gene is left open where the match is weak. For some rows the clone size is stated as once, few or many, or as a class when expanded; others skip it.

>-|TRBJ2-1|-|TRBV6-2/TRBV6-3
ASSRGAASSYNEQF
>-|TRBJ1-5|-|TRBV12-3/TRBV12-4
ASSFRSNQPQH
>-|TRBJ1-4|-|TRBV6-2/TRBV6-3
ASSDTGSLGEKLF
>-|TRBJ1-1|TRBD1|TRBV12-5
ASGLVFGRDRANTEAF
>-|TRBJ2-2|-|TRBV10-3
AIGGLSITGELF
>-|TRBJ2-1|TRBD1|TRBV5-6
ASSLTGASLYNEQF
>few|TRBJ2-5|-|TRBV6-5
ASSRSLQETQY
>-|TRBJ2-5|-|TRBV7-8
ASSRGGRGETQY
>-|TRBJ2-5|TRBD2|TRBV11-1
ASSPPSGLQETQY
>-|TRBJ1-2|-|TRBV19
ASSTRRAEKTNYGYT
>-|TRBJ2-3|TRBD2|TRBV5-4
ASSLGLAGGTDTQY
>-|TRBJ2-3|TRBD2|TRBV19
ASSPGGGSLGTDTQY
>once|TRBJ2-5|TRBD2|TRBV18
ASSPAGGQETQY
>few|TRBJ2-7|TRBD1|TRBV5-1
ASAAQGAYEQY
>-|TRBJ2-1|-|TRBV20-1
SARDSREQF
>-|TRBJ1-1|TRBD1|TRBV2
ASRVQGLTEAF
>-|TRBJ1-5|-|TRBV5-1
ASSLGTLRTQPQH
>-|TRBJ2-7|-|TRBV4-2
ASSGGPSGEQY
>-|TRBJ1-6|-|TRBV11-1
ASSLPGLGSPLH
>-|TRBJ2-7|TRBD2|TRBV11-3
ASSEGLAYGEQY
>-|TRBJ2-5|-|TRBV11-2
ASTLRGAGETQY
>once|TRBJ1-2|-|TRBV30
AWSGQNYGYT
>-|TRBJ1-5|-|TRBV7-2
ASSLGVNQPQH
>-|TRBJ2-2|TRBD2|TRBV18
ASSPTSGGLTGELF
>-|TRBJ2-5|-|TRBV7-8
ASSYDTGPRTQY
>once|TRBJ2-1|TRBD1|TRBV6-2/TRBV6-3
ASSWTGYGEQF
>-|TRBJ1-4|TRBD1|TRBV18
ASSPPGQGSRGEKLF
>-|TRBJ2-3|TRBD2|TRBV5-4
ASRAGLGEADTQY
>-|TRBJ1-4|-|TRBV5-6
ASSLMINEKLF